The 31 T cell receptor beta chains below come from one sample, sequenced in a study of blood T cell repertoires in COVID-19. Libraries were prepared by immunoSEQ multiplex PCR; TCRdb keeps only in-frame clonotypes and omits some of them. The profile shows 150,000 to 200,000 clones, approximately 80% of them singletons. Sequencing was done on a sample of PBMCs or T cells enriched from blood (not recorded which). These TCRs come from a man aged 40-50 years who had recovered from COVID-19.

V gene TRBV27 combines with J gene TRBJ1-4; D perhaps matches TRBD1 (5 bases). Trimming took 3 bases from V and 8 from J, leaving 16 bases between them. The CDR3 is made up of 15 amino acids. The germline V gene encodes CDR1 MNHEY and CDR2 SMNVEV (reference sequence). CDR3 bases: TGTGCCAGCAGTTTCTCCTCGGGGGTTAGGGAAAAACTGTTTTTT. This codes for CASSFSSGVREKLFF.

This sequence joins TRBV3-1 (or the pseudogene TRBV3-2) and TRBJ1-1; D ambiguous. The CDR3 runs 14 residues. Looked up from germline, CDR1 is LGHDT and CDR2 is YNNKEL (reference sequence). The ends were cut back, 1 base at V and 3 bases at J, with 9 bases in the middle. CDR3 bases: TGTGCCAGCAGCCAAGTTCTTAGAGACACTGAAGCTTTCTTT. This sequence encodes CASSQVLRDTEAFF.

The V and J genes are TRBV14 and TRBJ2-5; 7 bases fit TRBD2. V lost 0 bases, J lost 6 bases, and 7 bases stayed unmatched. The V gene's germline CDR1 is SGHDN and CDR2 FVKESK. The CDR3 runs to 15 residues. Written as DNA, the CDR3 is TGTGCCAGCAGCCAAGATTTCGGACTAGAAAAGACCCAGTACTTC. Its translation is CASSQDFGLEKTQYF.

The V gene is TRBV11-2, the J gene TRBJ2-7, with TRBD1 matching over 9 bases. The germline V gene has CDR1 SGHAT and CDR2 FQNNGV. The CDR3 totals 13 residues. V dropped 7 bases and J dropped 4; count of bases not matched to a gene: 5. The DNA of the CDR3 is TGTGCCAGCATCGGACAGGGGAGGTACGAGCAGTACTTC. This codes for CASIGQGRYEQYF.

The chain employs TRBV6-5 and TRBJ2-3; TRBD2 aligns across 8 bases. This CDR3 has 12 amino acids. CDR1 MNHEY and CDR2 SVGAGI come from the germline V gene. The V gene end was trimmed by 6 bases and the J gene end by 6 bases; junction bases not matched to a gene: 2. The CDR3 DNA reads TGTGCCAGCAGATCTAGCGGGGATACGCAGTATTTT. Amino acids: CASRSSGDTQYF.

The genes are TRBV7-3 and TRBJ2-2; 9 nucleotides align to TRBD1. Germline V lookup: CDR1 SGHTA, CDR2 FQGTGA. CDR3 length: 15 residues. V gave up 0 bases and J gave up 5 bases; unmatched junction bases: 1. The CDR3 nucleotides are TGTGCCAGCAGCTTAACGACAGGGGGAACCGGGGAGCTGTTTTTT. This translates into CASSLTTGGTGELFF.

The gene calls are TRBV27 and TRBJ1-5; D is unclear. Trimming took off 2 bases at V and 4 bases at J, with 6 bases between the two ends. There are 13 residues in the CDR3. Germline V lookup: CDR1 MNHEY, CDR2 SMNVEV (reference sequence). CDR3 protein: CASSLAWNQPQHF. In DNA, the CDR3 is TGTGCCAGCAGTTTAGCGTGGAATCAGCCCCAGCATTTT.

The chain joins TRBV2 to TRBJ1-2; the D is unclear. The CDR3 spans 14 residues. Trimming shortened V by 8 bases and J by 2 bases, and 15 bases separated the two germline ends. Germline loops: CDR1 SNHLY, CDR2 FYNNEI. The CDR3 protein is CASVVPSVNYGYTF. The CDR3 bases are TGTGCCAGCGTCGTGCCAAGCGTGAACTATGGCTACACCTTC.

This chain joins TRBV24-1 and TRBJ2-5; 8 positions agree with TRBD1. The V gene's germline CDR1 is KGHDR and CDR2 SFDVKD. V trimming: 1 base; J trimming: 2 bases; junction bases outside the gene matches: 2. This CDR3 is built from 15 residues. CDR3 sequence (DNA): TGTGCCACCAGTGATTTTGGACAGGGTCAAGAGACCCAGTACTTC. Its translation is CATSDFGQGQETQYF.

This clone has more than one count but fewer than ten. The V and J genes are TRBV7-9 and TRBJ1-1; the D is unclear. In germline, CDR1 is SEHNR, CDR2 FQNEAQ (reference sequence). V lost 0 bases and J 5 bases, leaving 7 bases between the germline ends. This CDR3 has 13 residues. CDR3 coding DNA: TGTGCCAGCAGCTTAGCGACACAGACTGAAGCTTTCTTT. Amino acids: CASSLATQTEAFF.

The chain carries TRBV24-1 and TRBJ2-4; 8 bases fit TRBD1. Germline-derived CDR1 and CDR2 are KGHDR and SFDVKD. With V trimmed by 2 bases and J by 9 bases, 8 bases remained unmatched. The CDR3 sequence is 15 residues long. CDR3 nucleotide sequence: TGTGCCACCAGTGATTCATTTGGGACAGGAAGCATTCAGTACTTC. It is translated as CATSDSFGTGSIQYF.

The chain links TRBV5-1 to TRBJ1-2; 8 bases agree with TRBD1. CDR1 is SGHRS and CDR2 is YFSETQ in the germline V gene. This CDR3 region has 13 residues. With 3 bases clipped from V and 8 bases from J, the junction kept 6 bases outside the gene matches. The CDR3 region has the DNA TGCGCCAGCAGCTGGACAGGGACAAAAGGCTACACCTTC. Its translation is CASSWTGTKGYTF.

The chain uses TRBV5-1 and TRBJ2-1, with 12 bases matching TRBD2. The germline CDR1 and CDR2 sequences are SGHRS and YFSETQ. The CDR3 has 14 residues. Unmatched junction bases numbered 4, after V lost 7 bases and J lost 5 bases. The CDR3 bases are TGCGCCAGCGCTCTAGCGGGGGGGAACAATGAGCAGTTCTTC. It encodes CASALAGGNNEQFF.

The chain joins TRBV6-5 to TRBJ1-2, with a weak D call TRBD1 (6 bases). Deletions cut 6 bases from V and 7 bases from J, with 18 bases between. The germline V gene encodes CDR1 MNHEY and CDR2 SVGAGI. CDR3 length equals 14 residues. CDR3: CASRSGQSPFGYTF. CDR3 in DNA: TGTGCCAGCAGGTCTGGACAGAGCCCTTTTGGCTACACCTTC.

This clone showed up just a few times. The chain couples TRBV3-1 (or the pseudogene TRBV3-2) to TRBJ1-3, with D maybe TRBD1 (5 bases). Germline V gene sequence: CDR1 LGHDT, CDR2 YNNKEL (reference sequence). The CDR3 runs 17 residues. Between the trimmed V and J ends, which lost 1 base and 2 bases, there was a span of 15 bases. The CDR3 here is CASSQGVGGRAGNTIYF. The CDR3 nucleotides read TGTGCCAGCAGCCAAGGAGTGGGAGGCAGGGCTGGAAACACCATATATTTT.

The table lists this clone with a count of one. The V gene is TRBV18, the J gene TRBJ1-5, with D perhaps TRBD1 (6 bases). Germline V gives CDR1 KGHSH, CDR2 LQKENI. The CDR3 is made up of 14 amino acids. Trimming took 3 bases from V and 5 from J, leaving 11 bases between them. CDR3 coding DNA: TGTGCCAGCTCACCTGGAGCAGGGGATCAGCCCCAGCATTTT. Amino acid sequence: CASSPGAGDQPQHF.

CDR3 sequence reads: CASGKQGMSTEAFF. The CDR3 coding sequence is TGTGCCAGCGGCAAACAGGGGATGAGCACTGAAGCTTTCTTT. The V gene is TRBV27, the J gene TRBJ1-1, with TRBD1 matching 7 bases. The CDR3 extends over 14 amino acids. The junction had 10 bases not matched to a gene; V was cut back by 8 bases and J by 4 bases. CDR1 and CDR2 (germline): MNHEY, SMNVEV (reference sequence).

This sequence joins TRBV30 and TRBJ2-3, with 10 bases fitting TRBD2. In germline, CDR1 is GTSNPN, CDR2 SVGIG (reference sequence). The CDR3 is made up of 15 amino acids. Germline trimming cut 2 bases from V and 4 bases from J; bases unmatched to any gene: 6. CDR3 loop: CAWSRLSGGADTQYF. CDR3 coding DNA: TGTGCCTGGAGTAGATTAAGCGGGGGGGCAGATACGCAGTATTTT.

The genes are TRBV15 and TRBJ2-1; TRBD2 is a possible D gene (6 bases). V dropped 3 bases and J dropped 8 bases, with 14 bases sitting between them. The CDR3 length is 14 residues. In germline, CDR1 is LNHNV, CDR2 YYDKDF (reference sequence). CDR3 bases: TGTGCCACCAGCAGGGATCGGGGAGGCGATGAGCAGTTCTTC. Encoded protein: CATSRDRGGDEQFF.

The rearrangement links TRBV15 to TRBJ2-1; 8 nucleotides line up with TRBD1. The J segment lost 4 bases and the V segment lost 5 bases, leaving 4 bases of the junction unmatched. CDR1 LNHNV and CDR2 YYDKDF come from the germline V gene (reference sequence). The CDR3 is 14 residues long. As DNA, the CDR3 is TGTGCCACCAGCTTCGGACAGGGATACAATGAGCAGTTCTTC. This gives the protein CATSFGQGYNEQFF.

This clone appeared a single time. This chain uses TRBV18 with TRBJ2-2, with 10 bases lining up with TRBD2. CDR1 KGHSH and CDR2 LQKENI come from the germline V gene. After removal of 0 bases from V and 0 bases from J, the junction contained 10 bases not matched to a gene. The CDR3 sequence is 20 residues long. The CDR3 is CASSPPAGGLAVSNTGELFF. The CDR3 DNA reads TGTGCCAGCTCACCACCGGCAGGAGGACTAGCGGTTTCGAACACCGGGGAGCTGTTTTTT.

This clone turned up a few times. The chain uses TRBV3-1 (or the pseudogene TRBV3-2) and TRBJ1-5; D unresolved. Between the trimmed V and J ends, which lost 6 bases and 5 bases, there was a span of 17 bases. The V gene's germline CDR1 is LGHDT and CDR2 YNNKEL (reference sequence). The CDR3 sequence is 15 residues long. CDR3 bases: TGTGCCAGCAGTCGTGGCCGCCAAATTTATCAGCCCCAGCATTTT. Encoded protein: CASSRGRQIYQPQHF.

V gene TRBV6-1 combines with J gene TRBJ1-1; unclear D gene. This CDR3 contains 13 residues. Trimming cost V 2 bases and J 1 base, with 5 bases left between them. Germline V gene data show CDR1 as MNHNS and CDR2 as SASEGT. The CDR3 reads CASSETANTEAFF. CDR3 in DNA: TGTGCCAGCAGTGAAACAGCGAACACTGAAGCTTTCTTT.

The CDR3 here is CASSARTSGGSADTQYF. CDR3 in DNA: TGTGCCAGCAGCGCCCGGACTAGCGGGGGGAGTGCAGATACGCAGTATTTT. This chain links TRBV9 with TRBJ2-3; TRBD2 agrees at 14 bases. CDR1 SGDLS and CDR2 YYNGEE come from the germline V gene. The CDR3 is made up of 17 amino acids. The V segment lost 3 bases and the J segment 4 bases; nucleotides outside the gene matches: 7.

The genes are TRBV5-1 and TRBJ2-5; 7 bases agree with TRBD2. CDR3 length equals 14 residues. The J segment lost 2 bases and the V segment lost 4 bases, leaving 5 bases of the junction unmatched. Per germline, CDR1 SGHRS and CDR2 YFSETQ. CDR3 nucleotides: TGCGCCAGCAGCGGGGCGCGGGGGCAAGAGACCCAGTACTTC. Its protein product is CASSGARGQETQYF.

The chain combines TRBV4-1 with TRBJ2-3; 7 positions match TRBD1. In germline, CDR1 is MGHRA, CDR2 YSYEKL. The CDR3 consists of 17 residues. Losses at the gene ends were 0 bases for V and 2 bases for J; bases not matched to a gene: 8. The CDR3 DNA reads TGCGCCAGCAGCCAAGAACTGACAGGGTGGGACACAGATACGCAGTATTTT. It translates to CASSQELTGWDTDTQYF.

The V call is TRBV6-5, the J call TRBJ1-2; 9 nucleotides align to TRBD1. The J segment lost 6 bases and the V segment lost 6 bases, leaving 5 bases of the junction unmatched. The CDR3 length is 13 residues. Germline loops: CDR1 MNHEY, CDR2 SVGAGI. CDR3 nucleotide sequence: TGTGCCAGCAGATCCGGGACAGGGAATGGCTACACCTTC. Its protein is CASRSGTGNGYTF.

For the CDR3, the DNA is TGTGCCAGCAACCCAGGGGGCGGCTATGGCTACACCTTC. This codes for CASNPGGGYGYTF. The rearrangement joins TRBV6-5 to TRBJ1-2; 8 bases line up with TRBD1. Trimming removed 7 bases from V and 4 bases from J; junction bases left unmatched: 5. The germline CDR1 and CDR2 sequences are MNHEY and SVGAGI. The CDR3 has 13 residues.

This chain links TRBV7-9 with TRBJ2-3; 9 nucleotides line up with TRBD2. Germline CDR1 reads SEHNR; CDR2 reads FQNEAQ (reference sequence). V was clipped by 4 bases and J by 10 bases; unmatched bases: 9. The CDR3 totals 14 residues. The CDR3 DNA is TGTGCCAGCAGCTCATCACTTAGCGGGGGCGCGCAGTATTTT. Translated: CASSSSLSGGAQYF. Using reference TRBV7-9 and TRBJ2-3 for the parts outside the CDR3, the full variable domain is DTGVSQNPRHKITKRGQNVTFRCDPISEHNRLYWYRQTLGQGPEFLTYFQNEAQLEKSRLLSDRFSAERPKGSFSTLEIQRTEQGDSAMYLCASSSSLSGGAQYFGPGTRLTVL.

This clone showed up just a few times. The chain uses TRBV5-5 and TRBJ1-4; D possibly corresponds to TRBD1 (6 bases). This CDR3 spans 14 amino acids. Per germline, CDR1 SGHKS and CDR2 YYEKEE (reference sequence). Trimming took off 1 base at V and 8 bases at J, with 12 bases between the two ends. The CDR3 DNA sequence: TGTGCCAGCAGCTTGACAGGGTCTGGGGAAAAACTGTTTTTT. Amino acids: CASSLTGSGEKLFF.

The chain uses TRBV20-1 and TRBJ2-5; D gene unclear. The CDR3 totals 11 residues. Germline CDR1 reads DFQATT; CDR2 reads SNEGSKA (reference sequence). Trimming stripped 1 base from V and 5 bases from J, with 5 bases between. As DNA, the CDR3 is TGCAGTGCTAGAGTCTTTGAGACCCAGTACTTC. This translates into CSARVFETQYF.